The TCR beta chain under discussion was sequenced for a study of shared clonotypes between healthy human individuals. As for the study in general: Each donor contributed plates that comprised three CD4 naive, three CD4 memory, two CD8 naive and one CD8 memory.

Deletions cut 1 base from V and 3 bases from J, with 11 bases between. Germline V gives CDR1 LGHNA, CDR2 YSLEER. This CDR3 has 15 amino acids. Broader study findings: The authors expected sequencing depth to affect clonotype sharing among donors. Sorted-subset sequencing, rarefaction showed, was incomplete despite large depth. Approximately 4.5% was the fraction of naive CD4 clonotypes found shared across several donors.

TCRdb's copy holds only in-frame clones and misses some; the assay was immunoSEQ multiplex PCR. The sample comprises 1 million to 1.2 million clones, 60% to 85% of which are singletons, and 0.85% to 1% rests with the top ten. This clone has a handful of counts. Its antigen is not identified. Other DNA sequences in the same sample also yield this CDR3. This receptor was taken from a man between 18 and 35 years old in good health. Some clones in this sample may be carry-over from other donors' samples. The chain combines TRBV4-3 with TRBJ2-3, with D tentatively TRBD2 (5 bases). The specimen was memory CD4+ T cells from PBMCs. Subset defined: CD45RA-negative fraction. The CDR3: CASSQGGGRTDTQYF. In DNA form, the CDR3 reads TGCGCCAGCAGCCAAGGAGGAGGAAGGACAGATACGCAGTATTTT.